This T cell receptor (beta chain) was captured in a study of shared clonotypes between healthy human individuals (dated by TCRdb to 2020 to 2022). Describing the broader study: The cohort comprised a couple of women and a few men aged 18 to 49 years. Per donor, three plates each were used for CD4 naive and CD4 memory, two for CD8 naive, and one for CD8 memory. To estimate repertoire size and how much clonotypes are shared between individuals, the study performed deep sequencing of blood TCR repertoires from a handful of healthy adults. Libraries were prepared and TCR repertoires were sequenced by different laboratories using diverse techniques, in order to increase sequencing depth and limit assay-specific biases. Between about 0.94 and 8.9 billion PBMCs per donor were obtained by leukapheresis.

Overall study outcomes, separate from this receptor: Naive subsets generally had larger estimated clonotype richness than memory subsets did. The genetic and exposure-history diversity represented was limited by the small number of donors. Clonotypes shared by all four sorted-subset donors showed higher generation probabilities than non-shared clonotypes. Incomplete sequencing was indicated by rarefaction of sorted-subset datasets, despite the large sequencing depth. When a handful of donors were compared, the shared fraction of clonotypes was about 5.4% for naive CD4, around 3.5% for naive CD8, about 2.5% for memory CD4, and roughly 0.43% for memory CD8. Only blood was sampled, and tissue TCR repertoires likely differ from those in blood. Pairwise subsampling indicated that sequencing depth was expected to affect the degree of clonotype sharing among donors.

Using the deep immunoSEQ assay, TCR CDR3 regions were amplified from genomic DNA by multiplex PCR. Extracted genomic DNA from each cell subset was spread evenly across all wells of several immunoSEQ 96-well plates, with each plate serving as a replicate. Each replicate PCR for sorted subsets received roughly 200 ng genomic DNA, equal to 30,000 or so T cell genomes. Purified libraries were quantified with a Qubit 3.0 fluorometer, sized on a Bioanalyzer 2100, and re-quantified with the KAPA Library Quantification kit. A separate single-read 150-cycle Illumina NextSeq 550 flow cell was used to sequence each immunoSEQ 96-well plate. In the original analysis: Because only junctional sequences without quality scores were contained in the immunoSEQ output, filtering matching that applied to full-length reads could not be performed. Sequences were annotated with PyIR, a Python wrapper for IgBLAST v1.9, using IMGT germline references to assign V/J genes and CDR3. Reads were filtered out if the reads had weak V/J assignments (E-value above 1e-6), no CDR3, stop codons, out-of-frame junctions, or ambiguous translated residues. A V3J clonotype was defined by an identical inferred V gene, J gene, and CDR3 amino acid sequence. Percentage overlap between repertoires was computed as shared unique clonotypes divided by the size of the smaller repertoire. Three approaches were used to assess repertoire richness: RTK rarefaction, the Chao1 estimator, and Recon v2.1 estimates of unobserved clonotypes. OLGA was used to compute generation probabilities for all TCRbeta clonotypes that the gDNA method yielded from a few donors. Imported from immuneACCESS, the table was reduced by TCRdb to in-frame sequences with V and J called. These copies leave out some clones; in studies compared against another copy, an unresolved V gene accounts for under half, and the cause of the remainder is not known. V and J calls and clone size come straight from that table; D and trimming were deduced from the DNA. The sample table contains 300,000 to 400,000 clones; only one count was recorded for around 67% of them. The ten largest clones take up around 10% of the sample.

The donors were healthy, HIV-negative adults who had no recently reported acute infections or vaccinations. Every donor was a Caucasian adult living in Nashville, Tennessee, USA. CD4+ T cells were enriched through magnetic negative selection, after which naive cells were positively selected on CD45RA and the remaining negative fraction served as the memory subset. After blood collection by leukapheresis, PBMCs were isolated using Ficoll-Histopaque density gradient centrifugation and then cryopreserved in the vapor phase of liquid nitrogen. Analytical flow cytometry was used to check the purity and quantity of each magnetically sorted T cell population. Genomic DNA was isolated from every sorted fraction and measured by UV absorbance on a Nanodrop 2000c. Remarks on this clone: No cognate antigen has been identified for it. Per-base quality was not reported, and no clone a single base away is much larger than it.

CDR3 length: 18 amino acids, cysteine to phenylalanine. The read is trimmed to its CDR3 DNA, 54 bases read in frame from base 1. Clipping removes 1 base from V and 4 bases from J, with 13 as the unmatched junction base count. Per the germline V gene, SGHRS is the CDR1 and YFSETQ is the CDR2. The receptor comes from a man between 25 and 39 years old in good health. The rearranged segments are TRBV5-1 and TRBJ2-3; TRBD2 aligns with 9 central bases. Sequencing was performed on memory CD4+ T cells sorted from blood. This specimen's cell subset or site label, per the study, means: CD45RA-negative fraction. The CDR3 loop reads CASSLRFSAGGYSDTQYF. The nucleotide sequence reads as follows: TGCGCCAGCAGCTTGAGGTTCTCGGCGGGAGGGTACTCAGATACGCAGTATTTT.